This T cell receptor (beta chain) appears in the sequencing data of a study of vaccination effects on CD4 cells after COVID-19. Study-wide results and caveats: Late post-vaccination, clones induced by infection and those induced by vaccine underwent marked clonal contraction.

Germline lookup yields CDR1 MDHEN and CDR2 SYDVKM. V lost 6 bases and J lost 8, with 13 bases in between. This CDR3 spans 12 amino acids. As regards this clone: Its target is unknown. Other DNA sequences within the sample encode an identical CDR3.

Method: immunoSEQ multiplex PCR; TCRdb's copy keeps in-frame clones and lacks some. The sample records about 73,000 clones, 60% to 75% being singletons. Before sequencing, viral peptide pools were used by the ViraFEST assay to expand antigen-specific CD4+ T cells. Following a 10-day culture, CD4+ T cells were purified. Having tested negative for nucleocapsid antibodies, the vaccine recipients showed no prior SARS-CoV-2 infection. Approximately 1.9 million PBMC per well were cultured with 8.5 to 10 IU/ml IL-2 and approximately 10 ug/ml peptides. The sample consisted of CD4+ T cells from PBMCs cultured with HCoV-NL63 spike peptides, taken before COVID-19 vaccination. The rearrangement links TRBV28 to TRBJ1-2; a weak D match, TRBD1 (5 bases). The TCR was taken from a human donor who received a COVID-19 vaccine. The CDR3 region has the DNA TGTGCCAGCAGCTTGGGGGGGTACGGCTACACCTTC. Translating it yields CASSLGGYGYTF.